These T cell receptor beta chains were read from a single sample in a study of molecular identifiers for immune sequencing clone quantification. One entry per CDR3 protein, called by TCRdb with MiXCR from the PCR reads. This table has more than 50,000 distinct CDR3 sequences, under 20% appearing once. The sequenced material came from naive CD8+ T cells from blood, with Jurkat cell RNA spiked in. These receptors were obtained from a human donor in good health. Some libraries in this study had Jurkat cell RNA spiked in. Each CDR3 is given with its conserved first and last residue. The order of the fields is clone size, J gene, V gene, D gene, CDR3 DNA, CDR3 protein. A D gene is named only where the DNA matches it firmly. The listing skips clone size in some rows; elsewhere it reads once, few, many or a size class.

many,TRBJ1-3,TRBV20-1,.,TGCAGTGCTAGAGATATCTTGGCACCAAACTCTGGAAACACCATATATTTT,CSARDILAPNSGNTIYF
many,TRBJ2-5,TRBV5-4,TRBD2,TGTGCCAGCAGCGATGGGACTAGCGGGAGAGGGGTGGAGACCCAGTACTTC,CASSDGTSGRGVETQYF
many,TRBJ2-5,TRBV7-3,.,TGTGCCAGCAGCTTAAGACAGCTACAAGAGACCCAGTACTTC,CASSLRQLQETQYF
many,TRBJ1-1,TRBV6-5,.,TGTGCCAGCAGTTATGGGGAGAATGAAGCTTTCTTT,CASSYGENEAFF
many,TRBJ2-7,TRBV5-4,.,TGTGCCAGCAGCTTGGGGCCGGACAGCACCTACGAGCAGTACTTC,CASSLGPDSTYEQYF
many,TRBJ2-5,TRBV2,.,TGTGCCAGCAGTTCTCCGGGAGTCCAAGAGACCCAGTACTTC,CASSSPGVQETQYF
many,TRBJ1-1,TRBV6-5,.,TGTGCCAGCAGGCTTCAGGGAAATGAAGCTTTCTTT,CASRLQGNEAFF
.,TRBJ2-1,TRBV5-1,.,TGCGCCAGCAGCTTGGGGGGGCCCGCCCTCGATGAGCAGTTCTTC,CASSLGGPALDEQFF
many,TRBJ2-5,TRBV12-5,.,TGTGCTAGTGGTTCTGATTCGGACCGGGCGTACCAAGAGACCCAGTACTTC,CASGSDSDRAYQETQYF
many,TRBJ2-7,TRBV4-1,TRBD2,TGCGCCAGCAGCCAACGAGCGGGGACCTACGAGCAGTACTTC,CASSQRAGTYEQYF
.,TRBJ2-2,TRBV6-2/TRBV6-3,.,TGTGCCAGCAGTTTATCCTCGACCACCGGGGAGCTGTTTTTT,CASSLSSTTGELFF
many,TRBJ1-1,TRBV7-6,TRBD1,TGTGCCAGCAGCTACCGGGACAGGGGCCACGAAGCTTTCTTT,CASSYRDRGHEAFF
many,TRBJ2-5,TRBV6-6,.,TGTGCCAGCAGGGGCTTGCAAGAGACCCAGTACTTC,CASRGLQETQYF
many,TRBJ1-4,TRBV7-2,.,TGTGCCAGCAGCTTGGAGGACATTGCAACTAATGAAAAACTGTTTTTT,CASSLEDIATNEKLFF
many,TRBJ2-2,TRBV29-1,.,TGCAGCGTCGCCACCACCGGGGAGCTGTTTTTT,CSVATTGELFF
many,TRBJ2-2,TRBV9,.,TGTGCCAGCAGCACCACCGGGGAGCTGTTTTTT,CASSTTGELFF
few,TRBJ2-6,TRBV7-9,.,TGTGCCAGCAGCCAAGAGGCAGGGTCACCACTTGGGGCCAACGTCCTGACTTTC,CASSQEAGSPLGANVLTF
many,TRBJ2-6,TRBV24-1,TRBD1,TGTGCCACCAGTGATTCAGACAGGGGTAATCCGGCCGGGGCCAACGTCCTGACTTTC,CATSDSDRGNPAGANVLTF
many,TRBJ2-7,TRBV4-2,TRBD2,TGTGCCAGCAGCCAAGAATTAGCGGGAGGAGCCTACGAGCAGTACTTC,CASSQELAGGAYEQYF
many,TRBJ2-1,TRBV27,TRBD2,TGTGCCAGCAGTCCCAGGACTAGCGGGATGTCCTACAATGAGCAGTTCTTC,CASSPRTSGMSYNEQFF
many,TRBJ1-4,TRBV21-1,.,TGTGCCAGCCGTAACACGGACAGGCCGCCCGAAAAACTGTTTTTT,CASRNTDRPPEKLFF
many,TRBJ2-7,TRBV5-5,TRBD1,TGTGCCAGCAGCTTGTGGCAGGGGGCCCACGAGCAGTACTTC,CASSLWQGAHEQYF
.,TRBJ2-1,TRBV3-1,.,TGTGCCGGCAGCCAAGACGCAGGGAATGAGCAGTTCTTC,CAGSQDAGNEQFF
many,TRBJ1-1,TRBV4-1,.,TGCGCCAGCAGCCAAGAGTTGACACTGAACACTGAAGCTTTCTTT,CASSQELTLNTEAFF
many,TRBJ1-2,TRBV29-1,.,TGCAGCGTTCCCCGAACGGAGGTCCCTAGGTATGGCTACACCTTC,CSVPRTEVPRYGYTF
few,TRBJ2-1,TRBV20-1,TRBD1,TGCAGTGCTAGAGATGTCCAGGGGGCCTACAATGAGCAGTTCTTC,CSARDVQGAYNEQFF
many,TRBJ2-7,TRBV14,TRBD2,TGTGCCAGCAGCCTCCTGACTAGCGGAGCCTACGAGCAGTACTTC,CASSLLTSGAYEQYF
few,TRBJ1-2,TRBV27,.,TGTGCCAGCAGTTTTCTTTCTCGAGCCGTCCACTATGGCTACACCTTC,CASSFLSRAVHYGYTF
.,TRBJ2-7,TRBV27,TRBD2,TGTGCCAGCAGTTTAGGTCTAGCGGCTACCTACGAGCAGTACTTC,CASSLGLAATYEQYF
many,TRBJ1-1,TRBV30,.,TGTGCCTGGACCCTCCCCCCAGGGGCCACTGAAGCTTTCTTT,CAWTLPPGATEAFF
medium-sized,TRBJ2-2,TRBV29-1,TRBD1,TGCAGCGTCCAAGACAGGGAATCCAACACCGGGGAGCTGTTTTTT,CSVQDRESNTGELFF
many,TRBJ2-3,TRBV7-9,TRBD2,TGTGCCAGCAGCTCCGGGACTAGCGGGCGCACAGATACGCAGTATTTT,CASSSGTSGRTDTQYF
.,TRBJ2-7,TRBV27,TRBD2,TGTGCCAGCAGTTTAGTTTCTGGACTAGCGACGGAGCAGTACTTC,CASSLVSGLATEQYF
many,TRBJ2-1,TRBV11-3,TRBD2,TGTGCCAGCAGCTTGGCAGACCCGACTAGCCTCAATGAGCAGTTCTTC,CASSLADPTSLNEQFF
.,TRBJ2-1,TRBV29-1,TRBD1,TGCAGCGTTGAGGTGTACAGGGGATTGTTGAATGAGCAGCTCTTC,CSVEVYRGLLNEQLF
.,TRBJ2-1,TRBV20-1,.,TGCAGTGCTAGATTCCCGAACTACGATGAGCAGTTCTTC,CSARFPNYDEQFF
many,TRBJ2-2,TRBV28,.,TGTGCCAGCAGTTTTTACGGGGTGATCACCGGGGAGCTGTTTTTT,CASSFYGVITGELFF
many,TRBJ2-7,TRBV4-1,.,TGCGCCAGCAGCCAAGAATCAGCTTACGAGCAGTACTTC,CASSQESAYEQYF
many,TRBJ2-2,TRBV4-2,.,TGTGCCAGCAGCCAAGGGGAGCACACCGGGGAGCTGTTTTTT,CASSQGEHTGELFF
many,TRBJ1-4,TRBV19,.,TGTGCCAGTAGAGGGGGGGAAGAGCCCCTCCGAAATGAGGAACCAAAACTGTTTTTT,CASRGGEEPLRNEEPKLFF
many,TRBJ2-5,TRBV20-1,.,TGCAGTGCTCCCCGACTAGAATTTGGGGAGACCCAGTACTTC,CSAPRLEFGETQYF
few,TRBJ2-5,TRBV2,.,TGTGCCAGCATGGAGGGAGAGACCCAGTACTTC,CASMEGETQYF
many,TRBJ1-1,TRBV3-1,.,TGTGCCAGCAGCCAAGAGGGGGCCACTGAAGCTTTCTTT,CASSQEGATEAFF
few,TRBJ2-1,TRBV10-3,.,TGTGCCATCAGCGGAGGGGGGACCCAAAATGAGCAGTTCTTC,CAISGGGTQNEQFF
.,TRBJ2-1,TRBV20-1,.,TGCAGTGCTAGCCTCCTGGGCGAGGGCTACAATGAGCAGTTCTTC,CSASLLGEGYNEQFF
many,TRBJ2-1,TRBV29-1,.,TGCAGCGTTGAGGGGGGAGTGGGTTACAATGAGCAGTTCTTC,CSVEGGVGYNEQFF
few,TRBJ1-6,TRBV12-3/TRBV12-4,.,TGTGCCAGCAGTTTCTCATGGGGAAGGGAAAGTAATTCACCCCTCCACTTT,CASSFSWGRESNSPLHF